This TCR beta chain was recorded in a study of PD-1 blockade in classical Hodgkin lymphoma. This clone was picked up a small number of times. The method was immunoSEQ multiplex PCR; TCRdb's version includes in-frame clones alone and lacks a portion of them. Of more than 60,000 clones listed, 90% are singletons. Each patient relapsed following autologous stem cell transplantation, and prior brentuximab vedotin exposure differed. Germline V gene data show CDR1 as MNHEY and CDR2 as SMNVEV (reference sequence). This CDR3 comprises 11 residues. The germline V and J ends were trimmed by 4 bases and 8 bases, with 8 bases remaining between them.

The sequencing here drew on peripheral blood mononuclear cells (PBMCs), taken at baseline. The sequence came from a human donor with classical Hodgkin lymphoma. The chain links TRBV27 to TRBJ1-1; D unclear. The CDR3 DNA sequence: TGTGCCAGCAGTTCATGGAGGGAAGCTTTCTTT. Protein product: CASSSWREAFF.